These 18 T cell receptor beta chains share one sample of origin, sequenced in a study of identical twins. TCRdb itself ran the 5' RACE reads through MiXCR, one entry per CDR3 protein. Seen here are about 480,000 distinct CDR3 sequences, approximately 15% observed once, and the top ten hold about 0.52%. These data were also reused for a study on yellow fever vaccine responses in identical twins.

Sequencing was performed on CD4+ T cells sorted from blood. Receptors were obtained from a woman in her late teens or twenties in good health.

The chain employs TRBV20-1 and TRBJ2-7, with 10 nucleotides matching TRBD2. With 3 bases clipped from V and 6 bases from J, the junction kept 8 bases outside the gene matches. Germline values: CDR1 DFQATT, CDR2 SNEGSKA (reference sequence). The CDR3 has 14 amino acids. This CDR3 reads CSASWLAGVAEQYF. CDR3 bases: TGCAGTGCTAGTTGGCTAGCGGGAGTGGCCGAGCAGTACTTC.

The rearrangement joins TRBV18 to TRBJ2-7, with D perhaps matching TRBD1 (5 bases). The V end was cut by 3 bases, the J end by 3 bases, with 15 bases between. The length of the CDR3 is 15 residues. The germline CDR1 and CDR2 sequences are KGHSH and LQKENI. CDR3 sequence (DNA): TGTGCCAGCTCACCTGTTAAGGGGCTAAGCTACGAGCAGTACTTC. The encoded protein is CASSPVKGLSYEQYF.

This clonotype was counted a few times. The chain uses TRBV4-2 and TRBJ1-1; unclear D gene. This CDR3 has 13 amino acids. Germline CDR1 reads LGHNA; CDR2 reads YNFKEQ. V shed 0 bases and J shed 1 base, with 3 bases lying between them. As DNA, the CDR3 is TGTGCCAGCAGCCAAGACGGGAACACTGAAGCTTTCTTT. Translating gives CASSQDGNTEAFF.

This clonotype was found a few times. This sequence joins TRBV11-3 and TRBJ2-1; TRBD2 aligns across 7 bases. J gave up 6 bases and V 1 base, and 6 bases lay outside the gene matches. The CDR3 length is 15 residues. Germline CDR1 reads SGHNT; CDR2 reads YENEEA. The CDR3 reads CASSLGGSWGNEQFF. The DNA for the CDR3 is TGTGCCAGCAGCTTAGGCGGGAGCTGGGGCAATGAGCAGTTCTTC.

The chain employs TRBV9 and TRBJ2-1, with D perhaps TRBD1 (5 bases). V lost 4 bases to trimming and J lost 4 bases, with 15 bases between them. This CDR3 is built from 15 residues. Germline-derived CDR1 and CDR2 are SGDLS and YYNGEE. For the CDR3, the DNA is TGTGCCAGCAGCCCTGATCAGGGCTATTACAATGAGCAGTTCTTC. Protein: CASSPDQGYYNEQFF.

This clonotype has only one observation. The chain joins TRBV5-1 to TRBJ1-6, with 7 bases aligning to TRBD1. Trimming at V came to 3 bases and at J to 7 bases, leaving 4 bases not matched to a gene. The CDR3 extends over 14 amino acids. Germline CDR1 SGHRS, CDR2 YFSETQ. As DNA, the CDR3 is TGCGCCAGCAGCTCGACAGGGTTAAATTCACCCCTCCACTTT. Encoded protein: CASSSTGLNSPLHF.

The V and J genes are TRBV12-3 or TRBV12-4 and TRBJ2-1, with 7 bases identical to TRBD1. CDR3 size: 14 residues. Germline trimming cut 7 bases from V and 4 bases from J; bases unmatched to any gene: 7. The CDR3 DNA reads TGTGCCAGCATCGCCGGGACAGTTTACAATGAGCAGTTCTTC. Its translation is CASIAGTVYNEQFF.

The chain uses TRBV5-5 and TRBJ1-5; D uncertain. CDR1 and CDR2 (germline): SGHKS, YYEKEE (reference sequence). The V end lost 1 base, the J end lost 4 bases, and 6 bases lay between the germline ends. The CDR3 spans 13 residues. The CDR3 bases are TGTGCCAGCAGCTTGCAGCTTAATCAGCCCCAGCATTTT. It yields the protein CASSLQLNQPQHF.

The rearrangement links TRBV7-9 to TRBJ2-1; D gene uncertain. The CDR3 is made up of 12 amino acids. The germline gives CDR1 SEHNR, CDR2 FQNEAQ (reference sequence). V was shortened by 5 bases and J by 8 bases, with 10 bases between the two germline ends. The CDR3 sequence is CASSRHGDEQFF. The DNA for the CDR3 is TGTGCCAGCAGCCGCCATGGGGATGAGCAGTTCTTC.

CDR3 sequence (DNA): TGTGCCATCAGCCCCCTGGACAGAGCCACAGATACGCAGTATTTT. Encoded protein: CAISPLDRATDTQYF. This sequence joins TRBV10-3 and TRBJ2-3, with a tentative D call TRBD1 (6 bases). Germline V gene lookup returns CDR1 ENHRY and CDR2 SYGVKD. Trimming pared 6 bases from V and 2 bases from J, leaving 15 bases between. This CDR3 has 15 amino acids.

This clonotype was counted only a few times. The chain has TRBV28 and TRBJ2-1; tentative D call: TRBD2 (6 bases). The germline V and J ends were trimmed by 4 bases and 8 bases, with 18 bases remaining between them. The V gene's germline CDR1 is MDHEN and CDR2 SYDVKM. CDR3 length: 15 amino acids. The CDR3 region is CASSSGDPGVYEQFF. Written as DNA, the CDR3 is TGTGCCAGCAGTTCGGGGGACCCCGGGGTCTATGAGCAGTTCTTC.

The chain joins TRBV2 to TRBJ1-4; D is unclear. Germline V gene sequence: CDR1 SNHLY, CDR2 FYNNEI. V was cut by 6 bases and J by 3 bases, with 5 bases left in between. The CDR3 sequence is 12 residues long. CDR3 bases: TGTGCCAGCAGGATGGCTAATGAAAAACTGTTTTTT. It translates to CASRMANEKLFF.

The chain joins TRBV5-6 to TRBJ2-3; 9 nucleotides align to TRBD2. Germline V gene lookup returns CDR1 SGHDT and CDR2 YYEEEE. This CDR3 has 16 residues. Losses at the gene ends were 4 bases for V and 0 bases for J; bases not matched to a gene: 6. The CDR3 DNA is TGTGCCAGCAGCGCCGCGGGGGGGCGGAGCACAGATACGCAGTATTTT. Translation gives CASSAAGGRSTDTQYF.

This clonotype was picked up a small number of times. The chain has TRBV28 and TRBJ2-7, with 9 bases fitting TRBD2. From germline, CDR1 is MDHEN and CDR2 SYDVKM. The CDR3 runs to 16 residues. V lost 4 bases, J lost 7 bases, and 14 bases stayed unmatched. The CDR3 region is CASSSPGGGRAREQYF. For the CDR3, the DNA is TGTGCCAGCAGTTCGCCGGGGGGCGGGAGGGCTCGGGAGCAGTACTTC.

The V and J genes are TRBV10-3 and TRBJ2-7; 14 nucleotides match TRBD2. CDR1 and CDR2 from the germline V gene are ENHRY and SYGVKD. The CDR3 length is 16 residues. V dropped 4 bases and J dropped 4; count of bases not matched to a gene: 6. The DNA of the CDR3 is TGTGCCATCAGTGCGACTAGCGGGGGGGCCAGATACGAGCAGTACTTC. It encodes CAISATSGGARYEQYF.

This sequence joins TRBV5-1 and TRBJ2-3, with TRBD2 identical over 11 bases. This CDR3 spans 17 amino acids. With V trimmed by 1 base and J by 2 bases, 6 bases remained unmatched. The V gene's germline CDR1 is SGHRS and CDR2 YFSETQ. The CDR3 reads CASSLSLAGGITDTQYF. For the CDR3, the DNA is TGCGCCAGCAGCTTGTCCCTAGCGGGAGGAATCACAGATACGCAGTATTTT.

On this clonotype: This may arise from a read error, as a much more abundant clone is one base away. The gene calls are TRBV20-1 and TRBJ2-1, with TRBD1 identical over 10 bases. The CDR3 consists of 16 residues. The germline CDR1 and CDR2 sequences are DFQATT and SNEGSKA (reference sequence). The CDR3: CCARSTGTGVYNEQFF. DNA of the CDR3: TGCTGTGCTAGAAGTACCGGGACAGGGGTCTACAATGAGCAGTTCTTC.

The rearrangement joins TRBV12-3 or TRBV12-4 to TRBJ2-7, with D possibly called TRBD1 or TRBD2 (7 bases each). Trimming took 5 bases from V and 5 from J, leaving 16 bases between them. This CDR3 is built from 14 residues. CDR3 protein: CASSRAGGGNEQYF. The CDR3 nucleotides read TGTGCCAGCAGTCGGGCAGGGGGAGGGAACGAGCAGTACTTC.